These 10 T cell receptor beta chains came from one sample sequenced in a study of T-cell reconstitution after alpha-beta-depleted transplantation in children. Unique molecular identifiers were incorporated when the TCRbeta library was constructed. TCRdb called the PCR reads again in MiXCR, with one record for every CDR3 protein. The sample carries about 980,000 distinct CDR3 sequences, about 30% recorded once. This sample comprised PBMCs, mostly from graft donor cells, obtained 360 days after TCRalphabeta/CD19-depleted stem cell transplant. These receptors were obtained from a boy under two years old who had a stem cell transplant for SCID, so the T cells may come from the graft donor.

This clonotype showed up just a few times. V is TRBV12-3 or TRBV12-4 and J is TRBJ2-5, with D uncertain. V dropped 2 bases and J dropped 5 bases, with 12 bases sitting between them. The CDR3 runs 14 residues. The CDR3 sequence: CASSLRRVRETQYF. In DNA form, the CDR3 reads TGTGCCAGCAGTTTACGACGGGTACGCGAGACCCAGTACTTC.

This clonotype was detected a few times. The V gene is TRBV12-3 or TRBV12-4, the J gene TRBJ2-7; 11 nucleotides match TRBD2. The J segment lost 3 bases and the V segment lost 6 bases, leaving 4 bases of the junction unmatched. The CDR3 has 14 amino acids. Here the CDR3 DNA reads TGTGCCAGCAGGGGGACTAGCGGACGCTACGAGCAGTACTTC. It translates to CASRGTSGRYEQYF.

The rearrangement uses TRBV6-5 and TRBJ1-1; D is possibly TRBD1 (5 bases). This CDR3 region has 15 residues. The germline CDR1 and CDR2 sequences are MNHEY and SVGAGI. V was trimmed by 0 bases and J by 4 bases, leaving 12 bases between them. CDR3 protein: CASSYSSGYATEAFF. DNA for the CDR3: TGTGCCAGCAGTTACTCGTCAGGGTACGCCACTGAAGCTTTCTTT.

This clonotype turned up a few times. CDR3 sequence (DNA): TGTGCCAGCAGTTCCTGGACTGGAGGGCCCCAGCATTTT. It codes for CASSSWTGGPQHF. The chain has TRBV12-3 or TRBV12-4 and TRBJ1-5; D not certain. The CDR3 sequence is 13 residues long. Trimming took 4 bases from V and 9 from J, leaving 13 bases between them.

This clonotype was seen more than once but under ten times. J is TRBJ2-2 and V is TRBV7-9; tentative D call: TRBD2 (5 bases). Trimming cost V 1 base and J 2 bases, with 11 bases left between them. The CDR3 is 16 amino acids. Per germline, CDR1 SEHNR and CDR2 FQNEAQ (reference sequence). The CDR3 loop reads CASSLVVGSNTGELFF. In nucleotides, the CDR3 is TGTGCCAGCAGCTTAGTGGTGGGGAGCAACACCGGGGAGCTGTTTTTT.

The V call is TRBV6-1, the J call TRBJ2-2; TRBD2 matches 10 bases. Germline V gene data show CDR1 as MNHNS and CDR2 as SASEGT. The CDR3 is 15 amino acids. V was pared by 6 bases and J by 6 bases, with 7 bases of the junction left unmatched. DNA for the CDR3: TGTGCCAGCAGAACTGTCAGCGGGGGGGCCGGGGAGCTGTTTTTT. Translating it yields CASRTVSGGAGELFF.

This clonotype was picked up a small number of times. The chain is built from TRBV29-1 and TRBJ2-7, with TRBD1 as a possible D gene (6 bases). V was clipped by 4 bases and J by 5 bases, with 18 bases between them. In germline, CDR1 is SQVTM, CDR2 ANQGSEA. There are 14 residues in the CDR3. The CDR3 reads CSVALVQGNNEQYF. The DNA of the CDR3 is TGCAGCGTTGCGCTCGTACAGGGCAATAACGAGCAGTACTTC.

The table lists this clonotype with a few counts. The rearrangement joins TRBV12-3 or TRBV12-4 to TRBJ2-7, with 8 bases aligning to TRBD1. This CDR3 has 17 residues. J gave up 2 bases and V 4 bases, and 13 bases lay outside the gene matches. The DNA for the CDR3 is TGTGCCAGCAGTTCGACTCTTGGACAGGGCCGAACCTACGAGCAGTACTTC. This codes for CASSSTLGQGRTYEQYF.

There are many counts of this clonotype. V gene TRBV20-1 combines with J gene TRBJ2-5; TRBD1 or TRBD2 may be the D gene (6 bases each). V lost 5 bases and J lost 4, with 20 bases in between. This CDR3 contains 15 residues. Germline CDR1 DFQATT, CDR2 SNEGSKA (reference sequence). In DNA form, the CDR3 reads TGCAGTGCTCCCCTCCGAAGGGGGGAGACAGAGACCCAGTACTTC. It is translated as CSAPLRRGETETQYF.

This clonotype was counted many times. The CDR3 DNA sequence: TGTGCCAGCAGCTCACAGGGGTGGAATGAGCAGTTCTTC. This gives the protein CASSSQGWNEQFF. The chain uses TRBV7-8 and TRBJ2-1, with TRBD1 matching over 7 bases. This CDR3 has 13 amino acids. V lost 4 bases and J lost 7; bases outside the gene matches: 4. The germline V gene encodes CDR1 SGHVS and CDR2 FQNEAQ. Full variable domain (remainder filled in from reference TRBV7-8 and TRBJ2-1): GAGVSQSPRYKVAKRGQDVALRCDPISGHVSLFWYQQALGQGPEFLTYFQNEAQLDKSGLPSDRFFAERPEGSVSTLKIQRTQQEDSAVYLCASSSQGWNEQFFGPGTRLTVL.